This note documents a single TCR beta chain sequence. In the original workflow: Researchers report that nucleated cell counts were estimated from reference gene primer amplification. Sequencing was performed with immunoSEQ multiplex PCR; in TCRdb, only in-frame clones are kept and a portion is missing. D and trimming come from the DNA, and the V and J calls and clone size come from that table. Of 100,000 to 120,000 clones in the sample, around 90% were seen once. Trimming cost V 4 bases and J 9 bases; bases outside gene matches: 13. The CDR3 extends over 16 amino acids. CDR1 and CDR2 from the germline V gene are MNHNS and SASEGT. The data belong to a study of blood T cell repertoires in COVID-19. Study at large: Sample material is recorded as cDNA or gDNA derived from T cells, B-cell-depleted T cells, or PBMCs.

The sequence derives from a woman aged 50 to 65 with acute or convalescent COVID-19. V and J are TRBV6-1 and TRBJ2-1; 9 bases align to TRBD2. The sequencing sample was made of peripheral blood. The CDR3 region has the DNA TGTGCCAGCAGTGCCCCCCTGGCGGGAGGGCCCATTGAGCAGTTCTTC. Translated, it gives CASSAPLAGGPIEQFF.